A single sample is the source of the 32 T cell receptor beta chains below, sequenced in a study of blood T cells in healthy people across ages. A sample-barcoded 5' primer and a J-beta primer mix were used in a second PCR of about 6 to 12 cycles. TCRdb processed the 5' RACE reads anew with MiXCR; each CDR3 protein has one entry. The table shows about 1.6 million distinct CDR3 sequences, with about 35% occurring only once. The specimen was blood. These TCRs come from a woman in her twenties or thirties in good health.

This clonotype was recorded a few times. The chain employs TRBV18 and TRBJ2-5; 7 bases are shared with TRBD1. The CDR3 is 15 residues long. J gave up 0 bases and V 5 bases, and 6 bases lay outside the gene matches. Germline CDR1 and CDR2: KGHSH and LQKENI. The CDR3 is CASSSLQGNQETQYF. CDR3 nucleotides: TGTGCCAGCTCATCACTACAGGGGAACCAAGAGACCCAGTACTTC.

V gene TRBV7-8 combines with J gene TRBJ2-2; 12 nucleotides align to TRBD2. J gave up 1 base and V 1 base, and 1 base lay outside the gene matches. Germline CDR1 is SGHVS and CDR2 is FQNEAQ. CDR3 length: 17 residues. The CDR3 protein is CASSLGLAGENTGELFF. The CDR3 DNA reads TGTGCCAGCAGCTTAGGACTAGCGGGAGAGAACACCGGGGAGCTGTTTTTT.

This sequence joins TRBV3-1 and TRBJ2-5; 7 nucleotides line up with TRBD2. This CDR3 contains 16 residues. CDR1 is LGHDT, CDR2 YNNKEL, per germline (reference sequence). V gave up 0 bases and J gave up 5 bases; unmatched junction bases: 9. CDR3 nucleotides: TGTGCCAGCAGCCAAGATCGTGGGGGGGACGGGGAGACCCAGTACTTC. This codes for CASSQDRGGDGETQYF.

The chain is built from TRBV10-3 and TRBJ1-1, with D perhaps TRBD1 (6 bases). Germline CDR1 ENHRY, CDR2 SYGVKD. Trimming pared 10 bases from V and 3 bases from J, leaving 15 bases between. This CDR3 region has 13 residues. Written as DNA, the CDR3 is TGTGCCACCGGCCCGAGGGGGGACACTGAAGCTTTCTTT. Translation gives CATGPRGDTEAFF.

Only a few counts were recorded for this clonotype. V is TRBV5-1 and J is TRBJ2-3; unclear D gene. Germline CDR1 and CDR2: SGHRS and YFSETQ. The CDR3 runs 13 residues. Trimming removed 1 base at V and 5 bases at J, with 8 bases between. The CDR3 sequence: CASSLLVRDTQYF. The CDR3 DNA follows: TGCGCCAGCAGCTTGCTAGTTAGAGATACGCAGTATTTT.

This clonotype came up a few times. The chain couples TRBV13 to TRBJ2-5; D call uncertain. The CDR3 has 14 amino acids. Trimming removed 5 bases at V and 2 bases at J, with 12 bases between. Germline V gene data show CDR1 as PRHDT and CDR2 as FYEKMQ (reference sequence). The CDR3 coding sequence is TGTGCCAGCAGCCCCCCGTCAGAGCAAGAGACCCAGTACTTC. This gives the protein CASSPPSEQETQYF.

Only a few counts were recorded for this clonotype. This chain joins TRBV7-9 and TRBJ2-1; the D gene is possibly TRBD2 (5 bases). Trimming pared 7 bases from V and 6 bases from J, leaving 19 bases between. Germline V CDR1 and CDR2: SEHNR, FQNEAQ (reference sequence). The CDR3 runs to 15 residues. The CDR3 protein is CASNILRAGVNEQFF. DNA of the CDR3: TGTGCCAGCAACATTCTGCGGGCAGGTGTCAATGAGCAGTTCTTC.

V usage is TRBV27 and J usage is TRBJ2-7; the D is unclear. V lost 6 bases and J lost 0, with 15 bases in between. Germline V gene sequence: CDR1 MNHEY, CDR2 SMNVEV (reference sequence). CDR3 length equals 15 residues. The CDR3 loop is CASSYRTEPSYEQYF. CDR3 nucleotides: TGTGCCAGCAGCTACCGGACGGAGCCCTCCTACGAGCAGTACTTC.

On this clonotype: Compared with germline, one end of the junction differs, possibly owing to a read error. The V gene is TRBV10-3, the J gene TRBJ1-2; 9 positions agree with TRBD1. CDR3 size: 16 residues. Germline-derived CDR1 and CDR2 are ENHRY and SYGVKD. For the CDR3, the DNA is TGTACCATCAGTGAGTCTTCCGGGACAGGGAATTATGGCTACACCTTC. It encodes CTISESSGTGNYGYTF.

For the CDR3, the DNA is TGTGCCAGCAGCGAGAGGGGTGACAGTGGCTACACCTTC. Its translation is CASSERGDSGYTF. J is TRBJ1-2 and V is TRBV7-2, with D tentatively TRBD1 (5 bases). Germline CDR1 reads SGHTA; CDR2 reads FQGNSA. V was cut by 5 bases and J by 7 bases, with 14 bases left in between. CDR3 size: 13 residues.

The chain uses TRBV4-1 and TRBJ2-7; TRBD2 aligns across 11 bases. After removal of 1 base from V and 0 bases from J, the junction contained 5 bases not matched to a gene. The CDR3 has 17 amino acids. Germline CDR1 MGHRA, CDR2 YSYEKL. The CDR3: CASSQAGTSGNSYEQYF. The CDR3 coding sequence is TGCGCCAGCAGCCAAGCGGGGACTAGCGGAAACTCCTACGAGCAGTACTTC.

This clonotype occurred a few times. The junction and the germline gene differ at one end; a read error may be behind it. J is TRBJ2-5 and V is TRBV7-6; 7 nucleotides match TRBD2. CDR1 and CDR2 (germline): SGHVS, FNYEAQ. The CDR3 is 13 amino acids. CDR3 sequence (DNA): TGTGCCAGCAGCATAGCGGGCTGGGAGACCCAGTACTTC. Protein: CASSIAGWETQYF.

With respect to this clonotype: The CDR3 does not close with the conserved phenylalanine or tryptophan, likely indicating a read error. The V call is TRBV11-2, the J call TRBJ2-5; weak D call: TRBD1 (6 bases). Germline CDR1 is SGHAT and CDR2 is FQNNGV. This CDR3 has 15 residues. The ends were cut back, 0 bases at V and 4 bases at J, with 12 bases in the middle. The CDR3 DNA follows: TGTGCCAGCAGCTTAGATCTCTACAGGGCAGAGACCCAGTACCTC. As protein: CASSLDLYRAETQYL.

A word on this clonotype: The junction does not match germline at one end; this may be a read error. V usage is TRBV14 and J usage is TRBJ1-6; D is perhaps TRBD1 (5 bases). The CDR3 loop spans 14 amino acids. Germline V gives CDR1 SGHDN, CDR2 FVKESK. As DNA, the CDR3 is TGTGCCAGCAGCCAGAGGGGAGGGAATTCACCCCCCCACTTT. This sequence encodes CASSQRGGNSPPHF.

The table lists this clonotype with a few counts. The rearrangement uses TRBV5-1 and TRBJ2-2; 8 nucleotides line up with TRBD2. Germline V gene sequence: CDR1 SGHRS, CDR2 YFSETQ. Trimming cost V 4 bases and J 5 bases; bases outside gene matches: 4. The CDR3 is 14 residues long. For the CDR3, the DNA is TGCGCCAGCAGCGGGACTAGTCTAACCGGGGAGCTGTTTTTT. Translating it yields CASSGTSLTGELFF.

This clonotype was seen a few times. The gene calls are TRBV3-1 and TRBJ2-3; possibly TRBD1 or TRBD2 for D (5 bases each). The CDR3 has 15 amino acids. V lost 1 base and J lost 1, with 9 bases in between. CDR1 is LGHDT, CDR2 YNNKEL, per germline (reference sequence). The CDR3 reads CASSQGLGRTDTQYF. For the CDR3, the DNA is TGTGCCAGCAGCCAAGGTCTGGGACGCACAGATACGCAGTATTTT.

With respect to this clonotype: Given a much more abundant clone one base away, this may be a read error. The chain is built from TRBV27 and TRBJ2-5; TRBD1 or TRBD2 may be the D gene (5 bases each). The germline gives CDR1 MNHEY, CDR2 SMNVEV (reference sequence). V gave up 6 bases and J gave up 2 bases, with 13 bases separating them. The CDR3 is made up of 14 amino acids. In DNA form, the CDR3 reads TGTGCCAGCAGGCAGCTGGGGGAACAAGAGACCCAGTACTTC. It translates to CASRQLGEQETQYF.

The genes are TRBV5-4 and TRBJ2-1; perhaps TRBD2 as D (6 bases). CDR1 and CDR2 from the germline V gene are SGHNT and YYREEE (reference sequence). V was clipped by 4 bases and J by 5 bases, with 16 bases between them. CDR3 length: 15 amino acids. CDR3 protein: CASSAGTPGNNEQFF. CDR3 sequence (DNA): TGTGCCAGCAGCGCGGGGACTCCAGGAAACAATGAGCAGTTCTTC.

J is TRBJ1-1 and V is TRBV6-1, with no clear D. CDR1 and CDR2 from the germline V gene are MNHNS and SASEGT. The CDR3 contains 12 residues. V was shortened by 3 bases and J by 11 bases, with 13 bases between the two germline ends. CDR3 residues: CASSDMADYAFF. Written as DNA, the CDR3 is TGTGCCAGCAGTGACATGGCAGATTACGCTTTCTTT.

This sequence joins TRBV5-1 and TRBJ2-2; 8 bases agree with TRBD2. After removal of 4 bases from V and 1 base from J, the junction contained 6 bases not matched to a gene. Germline CDR1 is SGHRS and CDR2 is YFSETQ. CDR3 size: 16 residues. CDR3 DNA: TGCGCCAGCAGCGCCGGGACTAGTAAGAACACCGGGGAGCTGTTTTTT. Translating gives CASSAGTSKNTGELFF.

This clonotype has a handful of counts. V gene TRBV4-1 combines with J gene TRBJ2-1; TRBD1 matches at 7 bases. The CDR3 extends over 20 amino acids. V was pared by 0 bases and J by 0 bases, with 14 bases of the junction left unmatched. Germline values: CDR1 MGHRA, CDR2 YSYEKL. CDR3 residues: CASSQDSPRGQMLSYNEQFF. The CDR3 DNA reads as TGCGCCAGCAGCCAAGATTCCCCCCGGGGACAGATGCTCTCCTACAATGAGCAGTTCTTC.

This clonotype showed up many times. The gene calls are TRBV20-1 and TRBJ2-7; the match to TRBD1 covers 9 bases. V gave up 6 bases and J gave up 3 bases; unmatched junction bases: 12. CDR1 and CDR2 (germline): DFQATT, SNEGSKA (reference sequence). The CDR3 sequence is 15 residues long. The CDR3 region has the DNA TGCAGTGCAAGTCCGGGACAGGGACCTCTCTACGAGCAGTACTTC. Protein product: CSASPGQGPLYEQYF.

This clonotype was counted between two and nine times. This chain uses TRBV7-9 with TRBJ2-3; no definite D call. V shed 5 bases and J shed 4 bases, with 13 bases lying between them. Germline V lookup: CDR1 SEHNR, CDR2 FQNEAQ (reference sequence). This CDR3 contains 14 residues. CDR3 nucleotides: TGTGCCAGCAGCATTGGGCCTTCTCCAGATACGCAGTATTTT. Encoded protein: CASSIGPSPDTQYF.

The chain is built from TRBV29-1 and TRBJ2-5; no definite D call. V lost 7 bases and J 6 bases, leaving 12 bases between the germline ends. The CDR3 spans 11 residues. Germline lookup yields CDR1 SQVTM and CDR2 ANQGSEA. CDR3 nucleotide sequence: TGCAGCGCGACTTTTGTAAAGACCCAGTACTTC. Its protein is CSATFVKTQYF.

This clonotype was observed many times. The chain uses TRBV4-1 and TRBJ1-2, with TRBD1 identical over 8 bases. Germline-derived CDR1 and CDR2 are MGHRA and YSYEKL. The CDR3 sequence is 14 residues long. V trimming: 1 base; J trimming: 6 bases; junction bases outside the gene matches: 4. Here the CDR3 DNA reads TGCGCCAGCAGCCAAGGAGGACAGGGAGATGGCTACACCTTC. This translates into CASSQGGQGDGYTF.

This clonotype was detected a few times. This rearrangement joins TRBV12-3 or TRBV12-4 to TRBJ2-5; D may be TRBD2 (6 bases). The length of the CDR3 is 16 residues. V shed 1 base and J shed 4 bases, with 16 bases lying between them. The CDR3 here is CASSLEAIGTRETQYF. In DNA form, the CDR3 reads TGTGCCAGCAGTTTAGAGGCCATAGGGACTCGAGAGACCCAGTACTTC.

In DNA, the CDR3 is TGTGCCAGCAGCCGGGAAAGTCTAGCGCAACAAGAGACCCAGTACTTC. Amino acids: CASSRESLAQQETQYF. The chain recombines TRBV7-9 with TRBJ2-5, with D possibly being TRBD2 (6 bases). The CDR3 runs 16 residues. The V and J ends lost 5 bases and 2 bases respectively, with 18 bases between them. Per germline, CDR1 SEHNR and CDR2 FQNEAQ (reference sequence).

Remarks on this clonotype: This sequence may be a read error, since a much larger clone differs from it by one base. This rearrangement joins TRBV10-3 to TRBJ2-7; 7 nucleotides align to TRBD2. The CDR3 is made up of 15 amino acids. Per germline, CDR1 ENHRY and CDR2 SYGVKD. V shed 0 bases and J 9 bases; nucleotides not matched to a gene: 11. CDR3 amino acids: CAISESGGSSDGQYF. Here the CDR3 DNA reads TGTGCCATCAGTGAGTCGGGGGGGAGTAGCGACGGGCAGTACTTC.

The chain recombines TRBV28 with TRBJ2-7; D is possibly TRBD2 (6 bases). The CDR3 covers 15 residues. Trimming took off 5 bases at V and 3 bases at J, with 17 bases between the two ends. Germline CDR1 and CDR2: MDHEN and SYDVKM. The CDR3 coding sequence is TGTGCCAGCAGTCGACCGCGGGGACTTCACTACGAGCAGTACTTC. Translated, it gives CASSRPRGLHYEQYF.

The sample holds a few counts of this clonotype. This chain joins TRBV7-3 and TRBJ1-6, with a weak D call TRBD1 (6 bases). V was clipped by 3 bases and J by 8 bases, with 11 bases between them. Germline loops: CDR1 SGHTA, CDR2 FQGTGA. This CDR3 contains 14 residues. In DNA, the CDR3 is TGTGCCAGCAGCTTGGGGGCTTTGGATTCACCCCTCCACTTT. This translates into CASSLGALDSPLHF.

As to this clonotype: The junction departs from the called germline gene at one end, perhaps through a read error. This chain joins TRBV13 and TRBJ2-1, with TRBD1 matching 7 bases. From germline, CDR1 is PRHDT and CDR2 FYEKMQ (reference sequence). This CDR3 spans 17 amino acids. CDR3 sequence: CASSLPKGAISYNGQFF. DNA for the CDR3: TGTGCCAGCAGCCTACCCAAGGGGGCCATTAGCTACAATGGGCAGTTCTTC. Combining the CDR3 with reference TRBV13 and TRBJ2-1 gives the whole variable domain AAGVIQSPRHLIKEKRETATLKCYPIPRHDTVYWYQQGPGQDPQFLISFYEKMQSDKGSIPDRFSAQQFSDYHSELNMSSLELGDSALYFCASSLPKGAISYNGQFFGPGTRLTVL.

J is TRBJ2-1 and V is TRBV7-9; D might be TRBD1 (5 bases). Trimming cost V 3 bases and J 6 bases, with 12 bases left between them. Germline V gene lookup returns CDR1 SEHNR and CDR2 FQNEAQ (reference sequence). The CDR3 extends over 14 amino acids. The CDR3 DNA reads as TGTGCCAGCAGCTTCACCGCGCAGGGCAATGAGCAGTTCTTC. Residues: CASSFTAQGNEQFF.